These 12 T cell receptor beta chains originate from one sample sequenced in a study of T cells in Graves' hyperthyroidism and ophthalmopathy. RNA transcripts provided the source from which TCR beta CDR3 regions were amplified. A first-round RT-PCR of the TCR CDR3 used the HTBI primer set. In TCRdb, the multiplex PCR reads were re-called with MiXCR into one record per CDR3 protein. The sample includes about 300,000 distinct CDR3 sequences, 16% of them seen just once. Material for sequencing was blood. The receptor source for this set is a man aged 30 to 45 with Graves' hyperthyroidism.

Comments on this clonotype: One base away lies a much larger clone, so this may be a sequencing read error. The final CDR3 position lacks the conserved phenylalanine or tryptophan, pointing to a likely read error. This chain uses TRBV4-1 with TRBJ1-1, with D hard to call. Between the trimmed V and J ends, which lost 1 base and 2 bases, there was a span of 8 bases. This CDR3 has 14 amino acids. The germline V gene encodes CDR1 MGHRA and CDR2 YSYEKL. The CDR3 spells CASSQAALNTEAFS. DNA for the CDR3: TGCGCCAGCAGCCAAGCGGCTTTAAACACTGAAGCTTTCTCT.

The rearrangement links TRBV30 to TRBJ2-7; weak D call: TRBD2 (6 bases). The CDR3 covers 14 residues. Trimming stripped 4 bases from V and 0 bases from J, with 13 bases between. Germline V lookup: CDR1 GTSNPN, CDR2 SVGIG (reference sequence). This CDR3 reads CAWNPGLDSYEQYF. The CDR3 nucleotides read TGTGCCTGGAACCCGGGACTGGACTCCTACGAGCAGTACTTC.

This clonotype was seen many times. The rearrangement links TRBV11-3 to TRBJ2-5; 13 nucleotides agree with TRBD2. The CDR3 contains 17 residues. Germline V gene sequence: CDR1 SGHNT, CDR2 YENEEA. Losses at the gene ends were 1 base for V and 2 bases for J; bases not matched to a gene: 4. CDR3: CASSLGTSGRAQETQYF. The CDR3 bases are TGTGCCAGCAGCTTAGGGACTAGCGGGAGAGCACAAGAGACCCAGTACTTC. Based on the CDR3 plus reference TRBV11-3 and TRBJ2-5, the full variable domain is EAGVVQSPRYKIIEKKQPVAFWCNPISGHNTLYWYLQNLGQGPELLIRYENEEAVDDSQLPKDRFSAERLKGVDSTLKIQPAELGDSAVYLCASSLGTSGRAQETQYFGPGTRLLVL.

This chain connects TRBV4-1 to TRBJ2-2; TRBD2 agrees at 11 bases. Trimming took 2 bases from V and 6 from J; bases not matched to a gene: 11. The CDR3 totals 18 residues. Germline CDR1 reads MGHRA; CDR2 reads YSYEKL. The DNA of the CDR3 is TGCGCCAGCAGCCAATGGGTCCTTAGCGGGAGGGCCCCCGGGGAGCTGTTTTTT. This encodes CASSQWVLSGRAPGELFF.

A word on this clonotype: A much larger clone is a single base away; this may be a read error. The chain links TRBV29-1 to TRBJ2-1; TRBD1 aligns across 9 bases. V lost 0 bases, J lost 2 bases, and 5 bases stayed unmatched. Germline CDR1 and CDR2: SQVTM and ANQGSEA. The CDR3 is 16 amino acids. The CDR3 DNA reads TGCAGCGTTGAAGATCTCGGGACAGGGACCTACAATGAGCAGTTCTTC. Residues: CSVEDLGTGTYNEQFF.

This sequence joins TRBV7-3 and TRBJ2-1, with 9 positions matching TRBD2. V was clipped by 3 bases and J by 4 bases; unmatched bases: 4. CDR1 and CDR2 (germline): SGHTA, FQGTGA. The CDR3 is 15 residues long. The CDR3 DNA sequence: TGTGCCAGCAGCTTGCGGGGGGGTCTTTACAATGAGCAGTTCTTC. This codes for CASSLRGGLYNEQFF.

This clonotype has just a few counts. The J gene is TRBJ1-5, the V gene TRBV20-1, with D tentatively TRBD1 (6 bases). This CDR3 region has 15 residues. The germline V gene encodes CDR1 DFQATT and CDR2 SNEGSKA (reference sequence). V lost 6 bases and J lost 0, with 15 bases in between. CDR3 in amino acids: CSASVDRYSNQPQHF. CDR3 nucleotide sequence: TGCAGTGCCTCAGTCGACAGGTATAGCAATCAGCCCCAGCATTTT.

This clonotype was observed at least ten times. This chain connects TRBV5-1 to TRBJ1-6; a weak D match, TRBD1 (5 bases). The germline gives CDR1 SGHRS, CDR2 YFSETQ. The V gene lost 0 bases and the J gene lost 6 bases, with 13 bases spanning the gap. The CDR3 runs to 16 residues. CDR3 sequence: CASSLDGQGINSPLHF. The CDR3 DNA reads TGCGCCAGCAGCTTGGATGGGCAGGGAATTAATTCACCCCTCCACTTT.

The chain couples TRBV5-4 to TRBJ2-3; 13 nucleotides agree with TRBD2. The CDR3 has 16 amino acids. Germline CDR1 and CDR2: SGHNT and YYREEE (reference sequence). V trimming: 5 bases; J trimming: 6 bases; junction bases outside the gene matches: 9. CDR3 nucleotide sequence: TGTGCCAGCAGTCCGGGACTAGCGGGGCCTCGGGATACGCAGTATTTT. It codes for CASSPGLAGPRDTQYF.

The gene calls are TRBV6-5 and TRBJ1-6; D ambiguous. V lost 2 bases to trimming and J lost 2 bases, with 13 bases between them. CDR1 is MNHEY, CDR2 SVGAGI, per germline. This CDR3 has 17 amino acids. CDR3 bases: TGTGCCAGCAGTTACAAAGTGGCGCCCACCTATAATTCACCCCTCCACTTT. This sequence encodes CASSYKVAPTYNSPLHF.

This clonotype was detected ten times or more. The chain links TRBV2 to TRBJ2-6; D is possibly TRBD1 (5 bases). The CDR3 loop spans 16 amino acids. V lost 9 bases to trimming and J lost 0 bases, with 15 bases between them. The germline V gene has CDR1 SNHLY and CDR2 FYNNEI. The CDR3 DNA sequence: TGTGCCAGTGGACAAGGCCGCCTCTCTGGGGCCAACGTCCTGACTTTC. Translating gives CASGQGRLSGANVLTF.

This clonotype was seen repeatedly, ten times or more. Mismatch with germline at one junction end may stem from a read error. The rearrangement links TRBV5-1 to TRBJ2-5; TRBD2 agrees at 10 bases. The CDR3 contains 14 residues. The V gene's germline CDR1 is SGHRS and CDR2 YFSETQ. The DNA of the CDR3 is TGTGCCAGCAGCCCCGGACTAGCGGAAGAGACCCAGTACTTC. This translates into CASSPGLAEETQYF.